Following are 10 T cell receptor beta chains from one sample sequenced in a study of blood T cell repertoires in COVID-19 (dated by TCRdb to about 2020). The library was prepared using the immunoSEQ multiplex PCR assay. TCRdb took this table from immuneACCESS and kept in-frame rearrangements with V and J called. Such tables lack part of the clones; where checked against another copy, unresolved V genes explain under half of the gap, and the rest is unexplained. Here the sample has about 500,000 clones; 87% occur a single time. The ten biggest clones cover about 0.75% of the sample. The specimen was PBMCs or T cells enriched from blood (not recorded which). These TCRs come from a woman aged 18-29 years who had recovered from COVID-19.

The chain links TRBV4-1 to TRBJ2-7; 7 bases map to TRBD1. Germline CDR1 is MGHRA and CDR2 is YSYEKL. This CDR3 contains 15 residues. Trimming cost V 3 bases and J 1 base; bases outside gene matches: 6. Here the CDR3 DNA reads TGCGCCAGCAGCCACCCCGTGACAGGGTCCTACGAGCAGTACTTC. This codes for CASSHPVTGSYEQYF.

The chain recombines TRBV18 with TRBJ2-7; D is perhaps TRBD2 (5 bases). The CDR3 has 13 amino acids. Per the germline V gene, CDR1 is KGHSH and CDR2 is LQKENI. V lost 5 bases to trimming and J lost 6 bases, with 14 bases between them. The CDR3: CASSGDAGREQYF. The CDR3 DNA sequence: TGTGCCAGCTCAGGTGACGCGGGCCGCGAGCAGTACTTC.

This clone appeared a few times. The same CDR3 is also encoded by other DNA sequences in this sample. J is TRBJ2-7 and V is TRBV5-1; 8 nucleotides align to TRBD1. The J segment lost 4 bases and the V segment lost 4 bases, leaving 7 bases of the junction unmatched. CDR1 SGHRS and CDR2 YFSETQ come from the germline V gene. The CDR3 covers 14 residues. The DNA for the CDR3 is TGCGCCAGCAGCCCCCAGGGGGCTAATTACGAGCAGTACTTC. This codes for CASSPQGANYEQYF.

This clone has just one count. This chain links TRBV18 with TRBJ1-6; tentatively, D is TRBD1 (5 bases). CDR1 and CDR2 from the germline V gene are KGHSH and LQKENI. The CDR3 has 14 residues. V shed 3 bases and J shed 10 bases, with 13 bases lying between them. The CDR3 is CASSPWEGQSPLHF. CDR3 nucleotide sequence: TGTGCCAGCTCACCTTGGGAGGGGCAATCACCCCTCCACTTT.

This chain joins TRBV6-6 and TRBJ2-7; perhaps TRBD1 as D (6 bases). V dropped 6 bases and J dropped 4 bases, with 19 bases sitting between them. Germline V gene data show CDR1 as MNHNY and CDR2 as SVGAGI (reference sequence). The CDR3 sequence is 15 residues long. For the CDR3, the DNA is TGTGCCAGCAGCCCCCACAGGGAACGAGGGTACGAGCAGTACTTC. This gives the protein CASSPHRERGYEQYF.

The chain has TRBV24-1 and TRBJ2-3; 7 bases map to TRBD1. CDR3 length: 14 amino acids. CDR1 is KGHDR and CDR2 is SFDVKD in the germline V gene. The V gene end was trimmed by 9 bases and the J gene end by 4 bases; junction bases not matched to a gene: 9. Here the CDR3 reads CATGTGDRADTQYF. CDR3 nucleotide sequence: TGTGCCACCGGAACAGGGGATAGGGCAGATACGCAGTATTTT.

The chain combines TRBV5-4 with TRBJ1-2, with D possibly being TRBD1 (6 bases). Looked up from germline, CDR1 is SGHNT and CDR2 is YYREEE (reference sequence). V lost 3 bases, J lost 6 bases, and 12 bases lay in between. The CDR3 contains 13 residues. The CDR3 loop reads CASSSSNRDGYTF. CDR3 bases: TGTGCCAGCAGCTCCTCAAACAGGGATGGCTACACCTTC. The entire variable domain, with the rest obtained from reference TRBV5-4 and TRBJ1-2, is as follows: ETGVTQSPTHLIKTRGQQVTLRCSSQSGHNTVSWYQQALGQGPQFIFQYYREEENGRGNFPPRFSGLQFPNYSSELNVNALELDDSALYLCASSSSNRDGYTFGSGTRLTVV.

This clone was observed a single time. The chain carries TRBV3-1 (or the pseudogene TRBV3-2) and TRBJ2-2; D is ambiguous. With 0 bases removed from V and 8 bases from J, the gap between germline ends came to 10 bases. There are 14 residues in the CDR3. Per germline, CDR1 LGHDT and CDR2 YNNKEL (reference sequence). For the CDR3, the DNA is TGTGCCAGCAGCCAAGATGCCGCGGCGGGGGAGCTGTTTTTT. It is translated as CASSQDAAAGELFF.

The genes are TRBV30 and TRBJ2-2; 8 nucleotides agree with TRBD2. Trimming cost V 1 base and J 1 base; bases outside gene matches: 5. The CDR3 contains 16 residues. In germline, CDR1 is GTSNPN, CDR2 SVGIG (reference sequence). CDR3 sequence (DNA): TGTGCCTGGAGTGGTAGCGGGGCCCAGAACACCGGGGAGCTGTTTTTT. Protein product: CAWSGSGAQNTGELFF.

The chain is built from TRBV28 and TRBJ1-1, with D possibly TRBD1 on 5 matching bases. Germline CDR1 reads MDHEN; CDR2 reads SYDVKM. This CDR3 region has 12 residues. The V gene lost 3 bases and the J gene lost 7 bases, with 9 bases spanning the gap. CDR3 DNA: TGTGCCAGCAGTTTTGCGGGGGATGAAGCTTTCTTT. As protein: CASSFAGDEAFF.